This TCR beta chain appears in the sequencing data of a study of blood T cell repertoires in COVID-19. Whole-study context: PBMCs, B-cell-depleted T cells, or T cells were the source of the cDNA or gDNA that made up the material.

This CDR3 is 16 amino acids long. Deletions cut 0 bases from V and 2 bases from J, with 11 bases between. Per germline, CDR1 MGHRA and CDR2 YSYEKL. The assay was immunoSEQ multiplex PCR, and TCRdb's table has in-frame clones only and misses some. The sample includes under 150,000 clones, around four fifths of them seen just once. Sequencing was done on a sample of peripheral blood. This TCR came from a human donor in a cohort sampled during active COVID-19. The chain couples TRBV4-1 to TRBJ2-1; D possibly corresponds to TRBD2 (7 bases). The CDR3 loop reads CASSQEGRDTYNEQFF. Here the CDR3 DNA reads TGCGCCAGCAGCCAAGAGGGGAGGGACACCTACAATGAGCAGTTCTTC.